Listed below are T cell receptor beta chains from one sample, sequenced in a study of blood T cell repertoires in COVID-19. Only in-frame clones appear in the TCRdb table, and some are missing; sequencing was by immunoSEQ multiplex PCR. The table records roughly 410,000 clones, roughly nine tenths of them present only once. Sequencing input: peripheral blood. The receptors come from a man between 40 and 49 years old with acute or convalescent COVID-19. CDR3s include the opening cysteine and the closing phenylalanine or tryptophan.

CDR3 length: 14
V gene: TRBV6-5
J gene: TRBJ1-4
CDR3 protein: CASKSTGGNEKLFF

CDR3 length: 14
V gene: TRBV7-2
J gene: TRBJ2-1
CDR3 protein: CASSLEGAYNEQFF

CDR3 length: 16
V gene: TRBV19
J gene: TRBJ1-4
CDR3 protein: CASSPNQGNQGEKLFF

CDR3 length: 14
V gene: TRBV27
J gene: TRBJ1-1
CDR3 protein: CASSSRGQNTEAFF

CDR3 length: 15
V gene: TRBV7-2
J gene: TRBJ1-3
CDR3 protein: CASSLNRVARNTIYF

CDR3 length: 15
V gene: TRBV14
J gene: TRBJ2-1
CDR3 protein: CASSRLASSYNEQFF

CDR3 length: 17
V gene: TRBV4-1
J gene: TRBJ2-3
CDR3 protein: CASSQPTSGSSTDTQYF

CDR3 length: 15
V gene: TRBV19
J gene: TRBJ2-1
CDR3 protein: CASRLTSGGLDEQFF

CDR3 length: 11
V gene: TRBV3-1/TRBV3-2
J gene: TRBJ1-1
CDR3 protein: CASRQGTEAFF

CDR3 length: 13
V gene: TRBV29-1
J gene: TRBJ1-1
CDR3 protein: CSVEDQRDTEAFF

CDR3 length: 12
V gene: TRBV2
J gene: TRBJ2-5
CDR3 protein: CASKTSSETQYF

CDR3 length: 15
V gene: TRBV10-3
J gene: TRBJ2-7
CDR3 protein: CATASGSSGSDEQYF

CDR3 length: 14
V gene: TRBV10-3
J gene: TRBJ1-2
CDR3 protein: CAISEDPGKYGYTF